The clone carrying this T cell receptor (beta chain) came up many times. Its antigen is not known. The germline V gene encodes CDR1 LNHDA and CDR2 SQIVND (reference sequence). There are 15 residues in the CDR3. With V trimmed by 4 bases and J by 6 bases, 9 bases remained unmatched. TCRdb re-called the multiplex PCR reads through MiXCR, storing one row per CDR3 protein. This sample has approximately 100,000 distinct CDR3 sequences; around 21% occur once, and the top ten carry around 1.2%. These data come from a study of breast tumors, draining lymph nodes, adjacent tissues. Findings and caveats of the study: Compared with basal-like, luminal-like tumors shared significantly more repertoire with nontumor tissue. That most tumor T cells come from lymph nodes remained unproven.

Breast cancer patients provided tissue from their axillary draining lymph nodes. What was sequenced was axillary lymph node tissue. The chain recombines TRBV19 with TRBJ2-1, with 7 bases that match TRBD1. The receptor comes from a female donor with breast cancer. Some clones in this sample may be carry-over from other donors' samples. CDR3 amino acids: CASSTETGSGNEQFF. The CDR3 DNA follows: TGTGCCAGTAGTACCGAGACAGGGTCGGGCAATGAGCAGTTCTTC.